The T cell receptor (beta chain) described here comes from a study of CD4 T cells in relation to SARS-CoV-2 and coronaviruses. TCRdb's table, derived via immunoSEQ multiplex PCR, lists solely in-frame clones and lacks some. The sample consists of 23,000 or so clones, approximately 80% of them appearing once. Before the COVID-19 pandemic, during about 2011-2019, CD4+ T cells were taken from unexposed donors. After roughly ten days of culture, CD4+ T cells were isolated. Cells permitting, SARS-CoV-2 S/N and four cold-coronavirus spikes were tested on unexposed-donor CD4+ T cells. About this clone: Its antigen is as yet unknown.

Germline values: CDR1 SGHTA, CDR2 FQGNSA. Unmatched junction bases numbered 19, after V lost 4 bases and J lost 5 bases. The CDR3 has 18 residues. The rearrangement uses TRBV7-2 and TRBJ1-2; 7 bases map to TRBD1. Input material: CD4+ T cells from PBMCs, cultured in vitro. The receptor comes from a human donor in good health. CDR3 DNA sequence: TGTGCCAGCAGCTCAGATAAGGGGGCGCTTATGGAAGGTTATGGCTACACCTTC. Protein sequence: CASSSDKGALMEGYGYTF.